The clone carrying this T cell receptor (beta chain) came up a few times. Its specificity is not known. Since all of the isolated RNA was reverse transcribed, expressed TCRB transcripts were what got sequenced. Libraries were prepared by immunoSEQ multiplex PCR; TCRdb keeps only in-frame clonotypes and omits some of them. Altogether 200,000 to 250,000 clones are present, over 7.5% being singletons, with the ten largest covering under 0.045%. There are 13 residues in the CDR3. The V gene's germline CDR1 is GTSNPN and CDR2 SVGIG (reference sequence). The V end was cut by 3 bases, the J end by 1 base, with 9 bases between. This specimen comes from a study of beta chain features in type 1 diabetes. Sorted CD4+ subsets: naive, central memory, regulatory, stem cell-like memory (CD45RO/CCR7/CD25/CD127/CD95/CD27 panel). Study-level points and caveats: Type 1 diabetes patients showed a moderate but significant shortening of TCRB CDR3s in all four CD4+ subsets.

J is TRBJ1-1 and V is TRBV30; TRBD1 is a possible D gene (5 bases). The sequence was obtained from a woman aged 18 to 35 in good health. Sequenced sample: naive CD4+ T cells from blood. The CDR3 nucleotides are TGTGCCTGGAGGAGGAGGGGGAACACTGAAGCTTTCTTT. Amino acids: CAWRRRGNTEAFF.